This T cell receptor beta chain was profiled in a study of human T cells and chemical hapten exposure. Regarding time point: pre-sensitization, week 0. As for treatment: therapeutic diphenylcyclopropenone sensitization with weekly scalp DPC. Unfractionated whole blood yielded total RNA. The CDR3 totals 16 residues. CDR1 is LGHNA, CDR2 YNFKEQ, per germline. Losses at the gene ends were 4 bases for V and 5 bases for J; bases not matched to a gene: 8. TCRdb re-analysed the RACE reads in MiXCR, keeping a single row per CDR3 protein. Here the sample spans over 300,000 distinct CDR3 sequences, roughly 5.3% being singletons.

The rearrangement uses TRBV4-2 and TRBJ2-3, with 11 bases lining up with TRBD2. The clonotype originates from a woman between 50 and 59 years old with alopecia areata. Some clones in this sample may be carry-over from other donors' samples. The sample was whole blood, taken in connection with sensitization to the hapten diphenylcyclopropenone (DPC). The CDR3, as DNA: TGTGCCAGCAGCCGGGTAGCGGGAGGGCGGGAAGATACGCAGTATTTT. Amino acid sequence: CASSRVAGGREDTQYF.